Shown below are 18 T cell receptor beta chains from a single sample sequenced in a study of cytomegalovirus exposure and HLA in healthy donors. Sequencing was performed with immunoSEQ multiplex PCR; in TCRdb, only in-frame clones are kept and a portion is missing. The data hold about 150,000 clones, with 89% observed a single time. Input material: PBMCs. These receptor sequences come from a woman between 18 and 30 years old in good health and CMV-seropositive.

The chain joins TRBV4-2 to TRBJ2-1, with D tentatively TRBD2 (5 bases). The CDR3 covers 18 residues. V lost 0 bases and J lost 3, with 18 bases in between. The V gene's germline CDR1 is LGHNA and CDR2 YNFKEQ. The CDR3 spells CASSQEGLAPRIYNEQFF. DNA of the CDR3: TGTGCCAGCAGCCAAGAGGGCCTAGCCCCCCGAATCTACAATGAGCAGTTCTTC.

The rearrangement links TRBV18 to TRBJ1-1; 7 bases line up with TRBD1. The CDR3 extends over 15 amino acids. Germline V gene sequence: CDR1 KGHSH, CDR2 LQKENI. The V gene end was trimmed by 6 bases and the J gene end by 4 bases; junction bases not matched to a gene: 11. CDR3 nucleotides: TGTGCCAGCTCGGAGGCAAGGGGGCGCATCACTGAAGCTTTCTTT. Amino acid sequence: CASSEARGRITEAFF. The full variable domain, rest sourced from reference TRBV18 and TRBJ1-1, is NAGVMQNPRHLVRRRGQEARLRCSPMKGHSHVYWYRQLPEEGLKFMVYLQKENIIDESGMPKERFSAEFPKEGPSILRIQQVVRGDSAAYFCASSEARGRITEAFFGQGTRLTVV.

This clone has just one count. CDR3 sequence: CASSQLTGRAYEQYF. CDR3 DNA: TGCGCCAGCAGCCAACTCACCGGCAGGGCCTACGAGCAGTACTTC. V usage is TRBV4-1 and J usage is TRBJ2-7; a weak D match, TRBD1 (5 bases). The CDR3 spans 15 residues. Germline V gives CDR1 MGHRA, CDR2 YSYEKL. Deletions cut 2 bases from V and 2 bases from J, with 13 bases between.

The CDR3 here is CASSPDRGGTDTQYF. The CDR3 coding sequence is TGTGCCAGCAGTCCGGACAGGGGCGGCACAGATACGCAGTATTTT. The chain has TRBV28 and TRBJ2-3; 9 bases agree with TRBD1. This CDR3 has 15 amino acids. The germline CDR1 and CDR2 sequences are MDHEN and SYDVKM. The ends lost 5 bases at V and 1 base at J; junction bases unmatched: 4.

The gene calls are TRBV14 and TRBJ1-6; D may be TRBD1 (6 bases). The CDR3 loop spans 15 amino acids. V dropped 4 bases and J dropped 1 base, with 8 bases sitting between them. Germline lookup yields CDR1 SGHDN and CDR2 FVKESK. CDR3 loop: CASSPDSSYNSPLHF. CDR3 sequence (DNA): TGTGCCAGCAGCCCGGACAGTTCCTATAATTCACCCCTCCACTTT. The entire variable domain, with the rest obtained from reference TRBV14 and TRBJ1-6, is as follows: EAGVTQFPSHSVIEKGQTVTLRCDPISGHDNLYWYRRVMGKEIKFLLHFVKESKQDESGMPNNRFLAERTGGTYSTLKVQPAELEDSGVYFCASSPDSSYNSPLHFGNGTRLTVT.

The V call is TRBV7-9, the J call TRBJ2-5, with no clear D. CDR1 SEHNR and CDR2 FQNEAQ come from the germline V gene (reference sequence). This CDR3 region has 14 residues. V lost 1 base to trimming and J lost 2 bases, with 8 bases between them. DNA of the CDR3: TGTGCCAGCAGCTTAGTTTCGGTTCAAGAGACCCAGTACTTC. Amino acids: CASSLVSVQETQYF.

This chain links TRBV6-1 with TRBJ1-6; possibly TRBD1 for D (5 bases). The CDR3 totals 13 residues. Germline assignment: CDR1 MNHNS and CDR2 SASEGT. The V and J ends lost 3 bases and 7 bases respectively, with 7 bases between them. Here the CDR3 reads CASSDNRNSPLHF. The CDR3 DNA sequence: TGTGCCAGCAGTGACAACAGGAATTCACCCCTCCACTTT.

The CDR3 DNA reads as TGTGCCAGCAGCGTAGACCTAGCGGGGGCTACAGATACGCAGTATTTT. It translates to CASSVDLAGATDTQYF. The chain has TRBV9 and TRBJ2-3; 10 bases agree with TRBD2. The J segment lost 3 bases and the V segment lost 0 bases, leaving 4 bases of the junction unmatched. The germline CDR1 and CDR2 sequences are SGDLS and YYNGEE. The CDR3 totals 16 residues.

The chain uses TRBV28 and TRBJ1-5; maybe TRBD1 (5 bases). The CDR3 runs 13 residues. The V and J ends lost 3 bases and 5 bases respectively, with 8 bases between them. CDR1 and CDR2 from the germline V gene are MDHEN and SYDVKM. Here the CDR3 reads CASSFRGYQPQHF. CDR3 nucleotides: TGTGCCAGCAGTTTCCGGGGGTATCAGCCCCAGCATTTT.

The V call is TRBV6-5, the J call TRBJ2-3, with D possibly being TRBD1 (5 bases). Germline V gene data show CDR1 as MNHEY and CDR2 as SVGAGI. V was shortened by 6 bases and J by 5 bases, with 9 bases between the two germline ends. The CDR3 covers 12 residues. In DNA form, the CDR3 reads TGTGCCAGCAGGGCAGGGATAGATACGCAGTATTTT. Amino acids: CASRAGIDTQYF.

This clone was observed once. V usage is TRBV9 and J usage is TRBJ1-1, with 9 positions matching TRBD1. CDR1 is SGDLS and CDR2 is YYNGEE in the germline V gene. This CDR3 spans 15 amino acids. Germline trimming cut 0 bases from V and 9 bases from J; bases unmatched to any gene: 9. In DNA, the CDR3 is TGTGCCAGCAGCGTAGAAGGGACAGGGTCAGGAAAAGCTTTCTTT. This gives the protein CASSVEGTGSGKAFF.

The chain employs TRBV6-6 and TRBJ2-7; the D gene is possibly TRBD2 (6 bases). The CDR3 runs 15 residues. Trimming took off 2 bases at V and 4 bases at J, with 15 bases between the two ends. Germline CDR1 and CDR2: MNHNY and SVGAGI (reference sequence). The CDR3 sequence is CASSYARLVEYEQYF. CDR3 nucleotides: TGTGCCAGCAGTTACGCCCGACTAGTAGAATACGAGCAGTACTTC.

This clone is a singleton in its sample. As DNA, the CDR3 is TGCGCCAGCAGCACCGTCGGGGGGGGCACAGATACGCAGTATTTT. This sequence encodes CASSTVGGGTDTQYF. This rearrangement joins TRBV23-1 to TRBJ2-3; 8 bases agree with TRBD2. TRBV23-1 has ORF status, its function being uncertain. The length of the CDR3 is 15 residues. V lost 6 bases and J lost 1; bases outside the gene matches: 6.

This clone came up once. The V and J genes are TRBV10-3 and TRBJ1-2, with D hard to call. CDR1 ENHRY and CDR2 SYGVKD come from the germline V gene. Trimming removed 0 bases at V and 2 bases at J, with 4 bases between. The CDR3 loop spans 13 amino acids. The CDR3 DNA sequence: TGTGCCATCAGTGAGTCGGCAAACTATGGCTACACCTTC. This encodes CAISESANYGYTF.

The rearrangement uses TRBV6-5 and TRBJ2-7, with a weak D call TRBD2 (5 bases). The CDR3 consists of 13 residues. The germline gives CDR1 MNHEY, CDR2 SVGAGI. The V end lost 6 bases, the J end lost 3 bases, and 12 bases lay between the germline ends. The CDR3 bases are TGTGCCAGCAGAACAGAGGGAAGCTACGAGCAGTACTTC. Its protein is CASRTEGSYEQYF.

On this clone itself: A read error may produce the germline difference seen at one junction end. CDR3 sequence reads: CASSLGGTGTETQYF. The CDR3 region has the DNA TGTGCTAGCAGCTTAGGTGGGACAGGGACGGAGACCCAGTACTTC. The chain employs TRBV7-7 and TRBJ2-5; 9 nucleotides agree with TRBD1. The length of the CDR3 is 15 residues. Germline V lookup: CDR1 SSHAT, CDR2 FNYEAQ (reference sequence). Full variable domain (rest looked up from reference TRBV7-7 and TRBJ2-5): GAGVSQSPRYKVTKRGQDVTLRCDPISSHATLYWYQQALGQGPEFLTYFNYEAQPDKSGLPSDRFSAERPEGSISTLTIQRTEQRDSAMYRCASSLGGTGTETQYFGPGTRLLVL.

The genes are TRBV27 and TRBJ1-1, with 7 bases aligning to TRBD1. Losses at the gene ends were 2 bases for V and 2 bases for J; bases not matched to a gene: 5. Germline V CDR1 and CDR2: MNHEY, SMNVEV (reference sequence). The CDR3 is 15 residues long. CDR3 DNA sequence: TGTGCCAGCAGTTTAACAGGGGTGGGTAACACTGAAGCTTTCTTT. It codes for CASSLTGVGNTEAFF.

This chain uses TRBV11-2 with TRBJ1-1, with TRBD1 as a possible D gene (6 bases). Germline V gene data show CDR1 as SGHAT and CDR2 as FQNNGV. The CDR3 is 13 amino acids. Between the trimmed V and J ends, which lost 1 base and 6 bases, there was a span of 9 bases. For the CDR3, the DNA is TGTGCCAGCAGCTTAGCAGGGGCCGCTGAAGCTTTCTTT. Amino acid sequence: CASSLAGAAEAFF. Using reference TRBV11-2 and TRBJ1-1 for the parts outside the CDR3, the full variable domain is EAGVAQSPRYKIIEKRQSVAFWCNPISGHATLYWYQQILGQGPKLLIQFQNNGVVDDSQLPKDRFSAERLKGVDSTLKIQPAKLEDSAVYLCASSLAGAAEAFFGQGTRLTVV.